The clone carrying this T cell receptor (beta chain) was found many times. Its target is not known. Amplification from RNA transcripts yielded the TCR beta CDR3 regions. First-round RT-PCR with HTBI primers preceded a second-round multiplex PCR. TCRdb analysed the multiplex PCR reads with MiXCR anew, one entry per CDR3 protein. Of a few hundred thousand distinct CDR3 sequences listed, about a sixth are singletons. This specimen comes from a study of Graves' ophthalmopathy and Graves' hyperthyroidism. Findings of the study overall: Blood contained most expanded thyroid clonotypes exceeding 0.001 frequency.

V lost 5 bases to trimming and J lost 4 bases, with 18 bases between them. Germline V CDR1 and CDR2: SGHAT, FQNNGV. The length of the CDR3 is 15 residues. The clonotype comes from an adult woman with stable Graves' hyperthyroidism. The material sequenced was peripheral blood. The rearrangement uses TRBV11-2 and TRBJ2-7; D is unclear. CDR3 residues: CASSPRVQSTYEQYF. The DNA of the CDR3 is TGTGCCAGCAGCCCACGCGTCCAGTCCACGTACGAGCAGTACTTC. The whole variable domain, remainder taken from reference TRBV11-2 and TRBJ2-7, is EAGVAQSPRYKIIEKRQSVAFWCNPISGHATLYWYQQILGQGPKLLIQFQNNGVVDDSQLPKDRFSAERLKGVDSTLKIQPAKLEDSAVYLCASSPRVQSTYEQYFGPGTRLTVT.